The source of this T cell receptor beta chain is a study of shared clonotypes between healthy human individuals. Whole-study results and caveats: A handful of donors shared around 5.2% of their naive CD4 clonotypes. Sorted-subset samples were not fully sequenced, rarefaction indicated.

Every contributor of samples was a Caucasian grown-up residing in Nashville, Tennessee. Sequencing was performed with immunoSEQ multiplex PCR; in TCRdb, only in-frame clones are kept and a portion is missing. Counted here are around 350,000 clones, around 67% occurring once; the ten biggest clones make up about 10%. The V and J ends lost 5 bases and 3 bases respectively, with 4 bases between them. The CDR3 is 11 amino acids. Germline V CDR1 and CDR2: SGHAT, FQDESV (reference sequence). Concerning this clone itself: Its specificity is not known.

This chain uses TRBV11-1 with TRBJ2-5; D uncertain. This receptor was obtained from a man under 40 in good health. The material sequenced was memory CD4+ T cells sorted from blood. Subset of the sample: CD45RA-negative fraction. The CDR3 DNA reads TGTGCCAGCAGCCCAGAAGAGACCCAGTACTTC. This translates into CASSPEETQYF.